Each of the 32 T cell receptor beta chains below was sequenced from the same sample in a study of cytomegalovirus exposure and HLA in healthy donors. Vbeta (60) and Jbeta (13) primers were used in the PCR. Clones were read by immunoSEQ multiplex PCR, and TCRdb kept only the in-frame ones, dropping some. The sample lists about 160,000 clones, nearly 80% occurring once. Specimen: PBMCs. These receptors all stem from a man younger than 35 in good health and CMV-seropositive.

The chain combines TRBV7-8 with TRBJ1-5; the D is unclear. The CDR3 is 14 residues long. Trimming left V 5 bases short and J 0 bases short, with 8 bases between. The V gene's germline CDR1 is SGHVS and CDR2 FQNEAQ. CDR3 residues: CASSAGGSNQPQHF. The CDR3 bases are TGTGCCAGCAGCGCGGGTGGTAGCAATCAGCCCCAGCATTTT.

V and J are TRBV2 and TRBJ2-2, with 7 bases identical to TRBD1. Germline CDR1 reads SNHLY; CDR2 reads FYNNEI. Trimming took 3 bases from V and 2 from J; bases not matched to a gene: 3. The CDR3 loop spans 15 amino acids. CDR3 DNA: TGTGCCAGCAGTGATGACAGGGCCAACACCGGGGAGCTGTTTTTT. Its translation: CASSDDRANTGELFF.

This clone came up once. For the CDR3, the DNA is TGTGCCAGTAGTATGTTACAGGGTGACCCTGAAGCTTTCTTT. Protein product: CASSMLQGDPEAFF. J is TRBJ1-1 and V is TRBV19; TRBD1 might be the D (6 bases). In germline, CDR1 is LNHDA, CDR2 SQIVND (reference sequence). The CDR3 runs to 14 residues. V shed 3 bases and J shed 6 bases, with 14 bases lying between them.

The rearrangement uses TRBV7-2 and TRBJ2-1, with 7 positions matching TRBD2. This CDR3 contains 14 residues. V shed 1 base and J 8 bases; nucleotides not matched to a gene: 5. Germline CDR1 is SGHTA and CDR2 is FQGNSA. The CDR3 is CASSLVGGNDEQFF. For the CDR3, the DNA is TGTGCCAGCAGCTTAGTGGGGGGGAACGATGAGCAGTTCTTC.

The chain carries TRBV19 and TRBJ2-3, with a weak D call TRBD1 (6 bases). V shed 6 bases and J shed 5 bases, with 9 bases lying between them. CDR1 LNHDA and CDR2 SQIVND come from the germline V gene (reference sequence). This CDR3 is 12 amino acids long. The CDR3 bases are TGTGCCAGTAGACAGGGAGTAGATACGCAGTATTTT. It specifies CASRQGVDTQYF.

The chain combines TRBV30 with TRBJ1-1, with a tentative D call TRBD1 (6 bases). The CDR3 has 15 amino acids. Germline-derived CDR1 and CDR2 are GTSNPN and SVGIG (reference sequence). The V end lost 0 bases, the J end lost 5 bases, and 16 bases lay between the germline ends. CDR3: CAWSVGRGRVTEAFF. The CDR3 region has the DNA TGTGCCTGGAGTGTAGGCAGGGGACGCGTGACTGAAGCTTTCTTT.

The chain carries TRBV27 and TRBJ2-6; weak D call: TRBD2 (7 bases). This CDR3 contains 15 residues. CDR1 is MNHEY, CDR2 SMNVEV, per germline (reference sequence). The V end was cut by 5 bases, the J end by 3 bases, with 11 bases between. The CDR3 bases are TGTGCCAGCAGTGGGAGGGGGTTTGGGGCCAACGTCCTGACTTTC. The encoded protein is CASSGRGFGANVLTF. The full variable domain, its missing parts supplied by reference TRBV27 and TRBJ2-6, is EAQVTQNPRYLITVTGKKLTVTCSQNMNHEYMSWYRQDPGLGLRQIYYSMNVEVTDKGDVPEGYKVSRKEKRNFPLILESPSPNQTSLYFCASSGRGFGANVLTFGAGSRLTVL.

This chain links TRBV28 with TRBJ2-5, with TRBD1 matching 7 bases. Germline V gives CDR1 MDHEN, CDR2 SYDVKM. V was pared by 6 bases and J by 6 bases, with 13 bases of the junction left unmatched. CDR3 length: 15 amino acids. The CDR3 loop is CASSQGTDGLQTQYF. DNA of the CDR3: TGTGCCAGCAGCCAGGGGACAGACGGGCTTCAGACCCAGTACTTC.

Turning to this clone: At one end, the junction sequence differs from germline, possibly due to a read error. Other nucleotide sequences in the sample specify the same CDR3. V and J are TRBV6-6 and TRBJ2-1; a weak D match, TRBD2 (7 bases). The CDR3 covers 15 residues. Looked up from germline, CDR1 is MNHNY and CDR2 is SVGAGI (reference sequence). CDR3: CASRPVGGAHNEQFF. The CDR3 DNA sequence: TGTGCCAGCAGGCCCGTGGGGGGGGCTCACAACGAGCAGTTCTTC.

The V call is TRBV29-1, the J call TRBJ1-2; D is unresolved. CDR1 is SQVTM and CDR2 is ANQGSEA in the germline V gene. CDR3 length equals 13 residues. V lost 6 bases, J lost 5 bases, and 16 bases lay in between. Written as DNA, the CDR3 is TGCAGCGTCTTATCCGCAGAAGCGTATGGCTACACCTTC. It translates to CSVLSAEAYGYTF.

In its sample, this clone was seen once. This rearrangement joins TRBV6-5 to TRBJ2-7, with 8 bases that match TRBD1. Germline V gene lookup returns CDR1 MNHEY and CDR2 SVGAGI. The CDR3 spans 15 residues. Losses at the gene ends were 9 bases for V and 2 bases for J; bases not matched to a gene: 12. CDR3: CASARNQDRAYEQYF. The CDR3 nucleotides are TGTGCCAGTGCGAGGAATCAGGACAGGGCCTACGAGCAGTACTTC.

The CDR3 DNA reads TGTGCCAGCTCATATACCGGGACAGGGATTGGGACTGAAGCTTTCTTT. Its protein is CASSYTGTGIGTEAFF. The J gene is TRBJ1-1, the V gene TRBV18; the match to TRBD1 covers 9 bases. Germline loops: CDR1 KGHSH, CDR2 LQKENI. The CDR3 is made up of 16 amino acids. V gave up 5 bases and J gave up 5 bases; unmatched junction bases: 12.

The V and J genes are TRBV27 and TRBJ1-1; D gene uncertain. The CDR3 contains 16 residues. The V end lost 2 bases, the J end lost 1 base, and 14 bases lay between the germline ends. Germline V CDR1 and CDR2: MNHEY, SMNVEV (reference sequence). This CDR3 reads CASSLNGRSWNTEAFF. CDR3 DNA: TGTGCCAGCAGTTTAAATGGCCGCTCGTGGAACACTGAAGCTTTCTTT.

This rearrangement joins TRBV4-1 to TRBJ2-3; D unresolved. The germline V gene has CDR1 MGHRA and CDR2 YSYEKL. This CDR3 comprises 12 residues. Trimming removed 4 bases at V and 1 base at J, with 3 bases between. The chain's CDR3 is CASSPGTDTQYF. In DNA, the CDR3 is TGCGCCAGCAGCCCGGGCACAGATACGCAGTATTTT.

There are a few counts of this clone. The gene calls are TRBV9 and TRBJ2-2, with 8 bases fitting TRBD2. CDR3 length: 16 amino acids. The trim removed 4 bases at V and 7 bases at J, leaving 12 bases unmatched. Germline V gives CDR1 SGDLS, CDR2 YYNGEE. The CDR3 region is CASSLSSGWVGGELFF. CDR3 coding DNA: TGTGCCAGCAGCTTGTCTAGCGGGTGGGTCGGCGGGGAGCTGTTTTTT.

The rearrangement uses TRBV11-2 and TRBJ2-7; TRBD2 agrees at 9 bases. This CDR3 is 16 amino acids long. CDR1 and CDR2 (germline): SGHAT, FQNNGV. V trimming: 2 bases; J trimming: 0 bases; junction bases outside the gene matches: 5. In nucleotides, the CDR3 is TGTGCCAGCAGCTTATCTAGCGGGATTAGCTCCTACGAGCAGTACTTC. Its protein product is CASSLSSGISSYEQYF.

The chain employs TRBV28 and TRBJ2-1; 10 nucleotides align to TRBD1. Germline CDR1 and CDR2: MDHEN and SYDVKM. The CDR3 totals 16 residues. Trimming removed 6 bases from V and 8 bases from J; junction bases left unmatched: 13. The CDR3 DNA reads TGTGCCAGCAGCCTACTTGGACAGGGGGGGAGCGATGAGCAGTTCTTC. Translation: CASSLLGQGGSDEQFF.

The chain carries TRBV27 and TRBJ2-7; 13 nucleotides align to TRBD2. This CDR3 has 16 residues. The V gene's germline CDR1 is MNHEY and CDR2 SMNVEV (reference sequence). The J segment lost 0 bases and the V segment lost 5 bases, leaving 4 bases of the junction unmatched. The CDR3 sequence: CASSTWTSGGSYEQYF. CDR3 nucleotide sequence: TGTGCCAGCAGTACATGGACTAGCGGGGGCTCCTACGAGCAGTACTTC.

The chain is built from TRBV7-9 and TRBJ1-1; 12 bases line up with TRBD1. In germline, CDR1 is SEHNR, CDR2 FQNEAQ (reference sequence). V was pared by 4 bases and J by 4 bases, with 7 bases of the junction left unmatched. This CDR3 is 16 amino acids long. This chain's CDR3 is CASSSGTGGWFTEAFF. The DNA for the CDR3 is TGTGCCAGCAGCTCCGGGACAGGGGGCTGGTTCACTGAAGCTTTCTTT.

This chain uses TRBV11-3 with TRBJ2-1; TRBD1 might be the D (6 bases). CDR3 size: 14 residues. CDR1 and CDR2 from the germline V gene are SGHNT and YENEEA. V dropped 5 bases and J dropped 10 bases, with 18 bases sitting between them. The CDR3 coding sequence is TGTGCCAGCAGCATTGGGCTGGGGGCAGGGGAGCAGTTCTTC. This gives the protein CASSIGLGAGEQFF. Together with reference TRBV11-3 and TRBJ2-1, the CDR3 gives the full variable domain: EAGVVQSPRYKIIEKKQPVAFWCNPISGHNTLYWYLQNLGQGPELLIRYENEEAVDDSQLPKDRFSAERLKGVDSTLKIQPAELGDSAVYLCASSIGLGAGEQFFGPGTRLTVL.

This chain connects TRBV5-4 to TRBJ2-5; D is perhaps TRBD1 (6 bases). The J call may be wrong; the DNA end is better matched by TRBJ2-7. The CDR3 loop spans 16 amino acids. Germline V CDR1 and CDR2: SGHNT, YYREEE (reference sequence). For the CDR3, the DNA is TGTGCCAGCAGCTTAAGTTTGGCAGGGGTAAGCTACGAGCAGTACTTC. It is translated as CASSLSLAGVSYEQYF.

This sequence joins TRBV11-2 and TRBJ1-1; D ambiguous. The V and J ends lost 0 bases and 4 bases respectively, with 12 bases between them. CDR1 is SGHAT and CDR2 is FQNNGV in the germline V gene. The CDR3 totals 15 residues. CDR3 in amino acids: CASSLDGITGTEAFF. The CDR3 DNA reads TGTGCCAGCAGCTTAGATGGCATTACGGGCACTGAAGCTTTCTTT.

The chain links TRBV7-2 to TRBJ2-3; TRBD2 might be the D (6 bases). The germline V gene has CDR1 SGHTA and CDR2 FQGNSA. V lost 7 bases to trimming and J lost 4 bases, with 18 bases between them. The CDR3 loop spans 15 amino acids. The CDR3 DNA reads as TGTGCCAGCACCCCCGTCGGGGGATTATCAGATACGCAGTATTTT. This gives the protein CASTPVGGLSDTQYF.

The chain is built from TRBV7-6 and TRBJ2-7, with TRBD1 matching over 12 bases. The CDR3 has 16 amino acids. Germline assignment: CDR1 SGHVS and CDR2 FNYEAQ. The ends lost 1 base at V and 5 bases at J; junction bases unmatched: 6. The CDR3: CASSLVGQGAPDEQYF. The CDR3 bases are TGTGCCAGCAGCTTAGTGGGACAGGGGGCGCCGGACGAGCAGTACTTC. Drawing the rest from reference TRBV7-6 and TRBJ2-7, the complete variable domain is GAGVSQSPRYKVTKRGQDVALRCDPISGHVSLYWYRQALGQGPEFLTYFNYEAQQDKSGLPNDRFSAERPEGSISTLTIQRTEQRDSAMYRCASSLVGQGAPDEQYFGPGTRLTVT.

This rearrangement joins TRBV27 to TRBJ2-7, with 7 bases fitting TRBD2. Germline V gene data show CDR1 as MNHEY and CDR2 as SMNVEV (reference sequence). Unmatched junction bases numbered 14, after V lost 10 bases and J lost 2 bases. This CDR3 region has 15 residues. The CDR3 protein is CAIQTAGGGTYEQYF. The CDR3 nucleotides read TGTGCCATCCAAACGGCGGGCGGGGGTACCTACGAGCAGTACTTC.

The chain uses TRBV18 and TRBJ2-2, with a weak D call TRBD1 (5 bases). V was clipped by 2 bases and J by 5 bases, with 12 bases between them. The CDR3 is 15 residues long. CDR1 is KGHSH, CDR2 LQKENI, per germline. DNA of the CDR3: TGTGCCAGCTCACCAAGAAGTGGACAAACCGGGGAGCTGTTTTTT. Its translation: CASSPRSGQTGELFF.

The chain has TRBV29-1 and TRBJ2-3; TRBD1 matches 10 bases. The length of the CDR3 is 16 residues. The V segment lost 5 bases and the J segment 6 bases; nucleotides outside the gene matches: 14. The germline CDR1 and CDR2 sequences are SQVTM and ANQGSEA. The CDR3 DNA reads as TGCAGCGTTATCTTTCACGGGACAGGGGCTATCGATACGCAGTATTTT. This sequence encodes CSVIFHGTGAIDTQYF.

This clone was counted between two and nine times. DNA of the CDR3: TGTGCCAGCACCTCTAGCGGGGGGAATGAGCAGTTCTTC. Its protein product is CASTSSGGNEQFF. The chain has TRBV5-4 and TRBJ2-1; 11 positions agree with TRBD2. Trimming at V came to 6 bases and at J to 7 bases, leaving 3 bases not matched to a gene. Germline V gives CDR1 SGHNT, CDR2 YYREEE (reference sequence). This CDR3 comprises 13 residues.

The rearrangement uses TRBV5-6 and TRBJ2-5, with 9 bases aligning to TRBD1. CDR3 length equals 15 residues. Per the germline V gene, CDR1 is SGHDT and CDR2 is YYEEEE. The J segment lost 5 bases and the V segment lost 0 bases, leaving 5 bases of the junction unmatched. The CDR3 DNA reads TGTGCCAGCAGCTTGGCCGGGACAGGGTTCGAGACCCAGTACTTC. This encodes CASSLAGTGFETQYF.

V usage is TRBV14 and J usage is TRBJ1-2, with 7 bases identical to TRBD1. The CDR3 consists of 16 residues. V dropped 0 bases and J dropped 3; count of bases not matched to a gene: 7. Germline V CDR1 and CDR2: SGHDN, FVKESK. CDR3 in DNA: TGTGCCAGCAGCCAAGATTGGCAGGGGGTCTACTATGGCTACACCTTC. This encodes CASSQDWQGVYYGYTF.

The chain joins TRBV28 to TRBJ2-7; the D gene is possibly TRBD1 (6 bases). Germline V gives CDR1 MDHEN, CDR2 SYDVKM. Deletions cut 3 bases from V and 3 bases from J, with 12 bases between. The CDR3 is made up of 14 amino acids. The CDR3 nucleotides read TGTGCCAGCAGTTTGCCTGGACAGTTCTACGAGCAGTACTTC. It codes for CASSLPGQFYEQYF.

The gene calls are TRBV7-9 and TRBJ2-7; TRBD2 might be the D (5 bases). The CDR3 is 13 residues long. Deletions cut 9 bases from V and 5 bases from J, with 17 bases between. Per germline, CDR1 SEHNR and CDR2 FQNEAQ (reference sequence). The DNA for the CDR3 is TGTGCCAGTAATAACCTACTAGGCCACGAGCAGTACTTC. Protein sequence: CASNNLLGHEQYF.